This entry lists 31 T cell receptor beta chains sequenced from one sample in a study of cytomegalovirus exposure and HLA in healthy donors. Amplification used 60 Vbeta primers and 13 Jbeta primers. Produced via immunoSEQ multiplex PCR; TCRdb's table is partial and in-frame only. Of about 130,000 clones in the sample, more than 60% were seen once. Material: PBMCs. These receptors came from a woman between 35 and 50 years old in good health and CMV-seropositive.

V and J are TRBV6-5 and TRBJ2-2; D is possibly TRBD1 (6 bases). Germline CDR1 MNHEY, CDR2 SVGAGI. Trimming took off 6 bases at V and 2 bases at J, with 10 bases between the two ends. The CDR3 totals 14 residues. As DNA, the CDR3 is TGTGCCAGCAGAATGGGGACAAACACCGGGGAGCTGTTTTTT. Its translation is CASRMGTNTGELFF.

The CDR3 bases are TGTGCCAGCAGCGGGAGACAGGGGGCTACGTCGAGCAACACTGAAGCTTTCTTT. Protein: CASSGRQGATSSNTEAFF. The rearrangement links TRBV9 to TRBJ1-1, with 10 bases that match TRBD1. The CDR3 extends over 18 amino acids. Germline V lookup: CDR1 SGDLS, CDR2 YYNGEE. V was clipped by 3 bases and J by 2 bases; unmatched bases: 13.

The rearrangement uses TRBV5-1 and TRBJ1-3; D gene uncertain. With 1 base removed from V and 0 bases from J, the gap between germline ends came to 11 bases. Per germline, CDR1 SGHRS and CDR2 YFSETQ. There are 16 residues in the CDR3. CDR3 nucleotides: TGCGCCAGCAGCTTGACAAGACCTAGCTCTGGAAACACCATATATTTT. Translating it yields CASSLTRPSSGNTIYF.

The chain links TRBV19 to TRBJ1-3; 7 positions match TRBD1. Germline values: CDR1 LNHDA, CDR2 SQIVND (reference sequence). CDR3 length: 14 amino acids. The V and J ends lost 6 bases and 0 bases, in that order; junction bases with no gene match: 2. As DNA, the CDR3 is TGTGCCAGTAGCAGGGACAGCTCTGGAAACACCATATATTTT. Its translation: CASSRDSSGNTIYF.

This clone was detected only once. The rearrangement joins TRBV21-1 to TRBJ2-7; the D call TRBD2 from the table was never checked on the DNA. TRBV21-1 is classified as a pseudogene. This CDR3 spans 11 amino acids. CDR3 residues: CASNGAYEQYF. Here the CDR3 DNA reads TGTGCCAGCAACGGGGCCTACGAGCAGTACTTC.

The chain couples TRBV2 to TRBJ2-7, with TRBD1 identical over 8 bases. Germline CDR1 SNHLY, CDR2 FYNNEI. Unmatched junction bases numbered 6, after V lost 3 bases and J lost 2 bases. There are 15 residues in the CDR3. In DNA, the CDR3 is TGTGCCAGCAGTGACCCGGGACAGGTTACCTACGAGCAGTACTTC. Its protein is CASSDPGQVTYEQYF.

The CDR3 sequence: CASSFQGQMNTGELFF. Written as DNA, the CDR3 is TGTGCCAGCAGCTTCCAGGGACAAATGAACACCGGGGAGCTGTTTTTT. V usage is TRBV7-8 and J usage is TRBJ2-2; perhaps TRBD1 as D (6 bases). The V gene's germline CDR1 is SGHVS and CDR2 FQNEAQ. The CDR3 has 16 amino acids. V lost 3 bases to trimming and J lost 1 base, with 12 bases between them.

On this clone itself: Germline and junction disagree at one end, which may indicate a read error. In the same sample, other DNA sequences code for this CDR3. The chain joins TRBV5-1 to TRBJ2-3, with a possible D match to TRBD1 (5 bases). The germline V gene encodes CDR1 SGHRS and CDR2 YFSETQ. CDR3 length: 12 residues. The CDR3 sequence: CASSPGWNTQYF. Here the CDR3 DNA reads TGCGCCAGCAGCCCAGGGTGGAATACGCAGTACTTT.

The genes are TRBV6-1 and TRBJ1-4; no firm D call. The V gene's germline CDR1 is MNHNS and CDR2 SASEGT. The V gene lost 6 bases and the J gene lost 5 bases, with 13 bases spanning the gap. This CDR3 is 14 amino acids long. CDR3 sequence (DNA): TGTGCCAGCAGCCTACGGGCGGGCAATGAAAAACTGTTTTTT. Translated: CASSLRAGNEKLFF.

This rearrangement joins TRBV15 to TRBJ2-5, with TRBD1 identical over 9 bases. The CDR3 is 15 amino acids. V trimming: 1 base; J trimming: 5 bases; junction bases outside the gene matches: 5. Germline CDR1 is LNHNV and CDR2 is YYDKDF (reference sequence). CDR3 DNA: TGTGCCACCAGCAGAGTAGGGACAGGGACGGAGACCCAGTACTTC. Its translation: CATSRVGTGTETQYF.

The chain recombines TRBV5-6 with TRBJ2-3; 7 nucleotides line up with TRBD2. Germline CDR1 reads SGHDT; CDR2 reads YYEEEE. The V segment lost 4 bases and the J segment 5 bases; nucleotides outside the gene matches: 1. The CDR3 extends over 12 amino acids. Here the CDR3 reads CASSPGGDTQYF. CDR3 in DNA: TGTGCCAGCAGCCCGGGGGGAGATACGCAGTATTTT.

Only a few counts were recorded for this clone. The chain combines TRBV6-5 with TRBJ2-7; 8 positions agree with TRBD1. The CDR3 sequence is 16 residues long. The V segment lost 1 base and the J segment 1 base; nucleotides outside the gene matches: 6. Germline CDR1 is MNHEY and CDR2 is SVGAGI. CDR3 residues: CASSYFGQGASYEQYF. In nucleotides, the CDR3 is TGTGCCAGCAGTTACTTCGGACAGGGAGCATCCTACGAGCAGTACTTC.

The chain has TRBV30 and TRBJ2-3, with 7 bases matching TRBD2. The CDR3 loop spans 14 amino acids. Trimming took 2 bases from V and 0 from J; bases not matched to a gene: 2. Germline V gene lookup returns CDR1 GTSNPN and CDR2 SVGIG (reference sequence). CDR3: CAWSSGTSTDTQYF. The CDR3 DNA reads as TGTGCCTGGAGTAGCGGGACTAGCACAGATACGCAGTATTTT.

This clone has a single count. V is TRBV5-5 and J is TRBJ1-4, with D perhaps TRBD1 (6 bases). The CDR3 sequence is 14 residues long. CDR1 is SGHKS and CDR2 is YYEKEE in the germline V gene (reference sequence). Trimming pared 5 bases from V and 7 bases from J, leaving 15 bases between. DNA of the CDR3: TGTGCCAGCAGGACGGGGGGGGGCCCTGAAAAACTGTTTTTT. As protein: CASRTGGGPEKLFF.

This clone has a handful of counts. CDR3 residues: CASSQDLTMTGLGEQYF. The CDR3 nucleotides read TGTGCCAGCAGCCAGGATCTCACAATGACAGGGCTTGGCGAGCAGTACTTC. The chain links TRBV14 to TRBJ2-7; 7 bases agree with TRBD1. Germline CDR1 reads SGHDN; CDR2 reads FVKESK. V lost 3 bases to trimming and J lost 6 bases; unmatched junction nucleotides: 17. The CDR3 has 17 residues.

The chain employs TRBV7-3 and TRBJ2-5; 7 bases map to TRBD2. Germline CDR1 and CDR2: SGHTA and FQGTGA. The CDR3 has 13 amino acids. Losses at the gene ends were 5 bases for V and 5 bases for J; bases not matched to a gene: 5. CDR3 protein: CASSRTSIETQYF. The CDR3 DNA follows: TGTGCCAGCAGCCGGACTAGTATCGAGACCCAGTACTTC.

The chain recombines TRBV2 with TRBJ1-5; D remains unclear. Germline loops: CDR1 SNHLY, CDR2 FYNNEI. V dropped 3 bases and J dropped 4 bases, with 10 bases sitting between them. The CDR3 runs to 14 residues. The CDR3 DNA is TGTGCCAGCAGTGACCGTAGCGAAAATCAGCCCCAGCATTTT. It encodes CASSDRSENQPQHF.

The table lists this clone with a few counts. The V and J genes are TRBV28 and TRBJ2-1; 8 bases fit TRBD2. Germline CDR1 is MDHEN and CDR2 is SYDVKM. The V segment lost 3 bases and the J segment 6 bases; nucleotides outside the gene matches: 10. CDR3 length: 16 amino acids. This chain's CDR3 is CASSFSAGRGFNEQFF. CDR3 bases: TGTGCCAGCAGTTTTTCGGCCGGGAGGGGTTTCAATGAGCAGTTCTTC. Combining the CDR3 with reference TRBV28 and TRBJ2-1 gives the whole variable domain DVKVTQSSRYLVKRTGEKVFLECVQDMDHENMFWYRQDPGLGLRLIYFSYDVKMKEKGDIPEGYSVSREKKERFSLILESASTNQTSMYLCASSFSAGRGFNEQFFGPGTRLTVL.

Here the CDR3 reads CASSRTPATNEKLFF. For the CDR3, the DNA is TGTGCCAGCAGCAGGACTCCCGCAACTAATGAAAAACTGTTTTTT. The chain uses TRBV21-1 and TRBJ1-4. TRBV21-1 is shown as a pseudogene. This CDR3 has 15 residues.

This chain links TRBV6-1 with TRBJ1-3, with D unclear. The CDR3 is 16 residues long. With 6 bases removed from V and 2 bases from J, the gap between germline ends came to 17 bases. The germline CDR1 and CDR2 sequences are MNHNS and SASEGT. The CDR3 sequence: CASREFYSSPGNTIYF. The CDR3 DNA reads as TGTGCCAGCAGGGAATTCTACTCGAGCCCTGGAAACACCATATATTTT.

This clone is a singleton in its sample. The CDR3 loop is CASRVDRGNTEAFF. The CDR3 DNA reads TGTGCCAGCAGGGTCGACAGGGGGAACACTGAAGCTTTCTTT. J is TRBJ1-1 and V is TRBV6-1; TRBD1 aligns across 8 bases. Germline V gene sequence: CDR1 MNHNS, CDR2 SASEGT. The CDR3 totals 14 residues. V trimming: 6 bases; J trimming: 1 base; junction bases outside the gene matches: 4.

J is TRBJ2-5 and V is TRBV29-1, with D unclear. CDR1 is SQVTM and CDR2 is ANQGSEA in the germline V gene. This CDR3 has 10 residues. Trimming cost V 5 bases and J 2 bases, with 3 bases left between them. The CDR3 nucleotides read TGCAGCGTTCGTCAAGAGACCCAGTACTTC. Translation gives CSVRQETQYF.

The rearrangement uses TRBV7-9 and TRBJ2-1, with D possibly matching TRBD2 (6 bases). Germline V lookup: CDR1 SEHNR, CDR2 FQNEAQ (reference sequence). The CDR3 extends over 14 amino acids. With 5 bases removed from V and 3 bases from J, the gap between germline ends came to 11 bases. CDR3 bases: TGTGCCAGCAGCCCCGGAGCGGGCTACAATGAGCAGTTCTTC. Translation gives CASSPGAGYNEQFF.

The V call is TRBV29-1, the J call TRBJ2-3, with TRBD1 matching over 11 bases. Trimming removed 4 bases from V and 6 bases from J; junction bases left unmatched: 6. This CDR3 spans 14 amino acids. Germline lookup yields CDR1 SQVTM and CDR2 ANQGSEA. The CDR3 loop is CSVVRTGGGDTQYF. The CDR3 DNA sequence: TGCAGCGTTGTACGGACAGGGGGCGGGGATACGCAGTATTTT.

The chain recombines TRBV5-1 with TRBJ1-6, with D unresolved. The CDR3 is made up of 16 amino acids. Per germline, CDR1 SGHRS and CDR2 YFSETQ. The germline V and J ends were trimmed by 4 bases and 0 bases, with 11 bases remaining between them. The CDR3 nucleotides read TGCGCCAGCAGCCCCTTGGGGAGCTCCTATAATTCACCCCTCCACTTT. Amino acids: CASSPLGSSYNSPLHF.

The rearrangement joins TRBV9 to TRBJ2-1, with a weak D call TRBD1 (6 bases). The CDR3 contains 16 residues. With 0 bases removed from V and 6 bases from J, the gap between germline ends came to 16 bases. In germline, CDR1 is SGDLS, CDR2 YYNGEE. The DNA of the CDR3 is TGTGCCAGCAGCGTAGGGGTCGGGGCAGGGGCCAATGAGCAGTTCTTC. Residues: CASSVGVGAGANEQFF.

The chain links TRBV6-5 to TRBJ2-1; possible D gene TRBD2, 5 bases. Looked up from germline, CDR1 is MNHEY and CDR2 is SVGAGI. The CDR3 totals 16 residues. V lost 0 bases to trimming and J lost 2 bases, with 11 bases between them. Written as DNA, the CDR3 is TGTGCCAGCAGTTACTCCACGGGGAAGACCTACAATGAGCAGTTCTTC. Protein: CASSYSTGKTYNEQFF.

J is TRBJ2-3 and V is TRBV19; D perhaps matches TRBD1 (6 bases). This CDR3 region has 16 residues. Per the germline V gene, CDR1 is LNHDA and CDR2 is SQIVND (reference sequence). The ends were cut back, 5 bases at V and 0 bases at J, with 15 bases in the middle. CDR3 loop: CASSAQGWASTDTQYF. DNA of the CDR3: TGTGCCAGTAGTGCGCAGGGGTGGGCTAGCACAGATACGCAGTATTTT.

The V gene is TRBV18, the J gene TRBJ2-5, with D uncertain. The length of the CDR3 is 14 residues. The ends were cut back, 0 bases at V and 2 bases at J, with 7 bases in the middle. Germline assignment: CDR1 KGHSH and CDR2 LQKENI. The DNA of the CDR3 is TGTGCCAGCTCACCACCGAGCAGGCAAGAGACCCAGTACTTC. Translating it yields CASSPPSRQETQYF.

The genes are TRBV5-4 and TRBJ1-1, with D maybe TRBD1 (6 bases). Germline CDR1 is SGHNT and CDR2 is YYREEE (reference sequence). V was clipped by 0 bases and J by 0 bases, with 15 bases between them. The CDR3 runs 17 residues. The CDR3 loop reads CASSLGGLDPMNTEAFF. In DNA form, the CDR3 reads TGTGCCAGCAGCTTGGGGGGGCTGGACCCAATGAACACTGAAGCTTTCTTT.

The chain recombines TRBV29-1 with TRBJ2-7; perhaps TRBD1 as D (5 bases). Germline CDR1 SQVTM, CDR2 ANQGSEA. The V end lost 2 bases, the J end lost 3 bases, and 8 bases lay between the germline ends. This CDR3 spans 12 amino acids. The CDR3 loop reads CSVESRDYEQYF. CDR3 DNA sequence: TGCAGCGTTGAATCCAGGGACTACGAGCAGTACTTC.